This entry is about one T cell receptor (beta chain). Its antigen remains unidentified. The record originates from a study of blood T cells in healthy people across ages. A sample-barcoded 5' primer and a J-beta primer mix were used in a second PCR of about 7 to 12 cycles. Using its own MiXCR run on the 5' RACE reads, TCRdb lists one record per CDR3 protein. The sample yields roughly 2 million distinct CDR3 sequences, about 50% seen once. Per the germline V gene, CDR1 is SNHLY and CDR2 is FYNNEI. V lost 3 bases, J lost 3 bases, and 14 bases lay in between. CDR3 size: 15 residues. Study results and caveats: In the absence of known donor CMV status, changes in expanded clonotypes were possibly confounded.

Sequenced input: blood. V gene TRBV2 combines with J gene TRBJ2-5, with a possible D match to TRBD2 (6 bases). The receptor's source is a woman between 40 and 50 years old in good health. The CDR3 loop reads CASSEAGYEEETQYF. CDR3 coding DNA: TGTGCCAGCAGTGAGGCGGGATATGAAGAAGAGACCCAGTACTTC.